A selection of T cell receptor beta chains follows, all from one sample in a study of shared clonotypes between healthy human individuals. The table came from immunoSEQ multiplex PCR; TCRdb's copy has only in-frame clones and leaves some out. The table lists around 1.4 million clones, 98% of them singletons. Input material: naive CD4+ T cells sorted from blood. The receptor set was obtained from a man aged 30 to 45 in good health. Each CDR3 is given with its conserved first and last residue. The D gene is left open where the match is weak. Clone size is given for some rows only: seen once, a few or many times, or a class if the clone is expanded.

V gene,D gene,clone size,J gene,CDR3 protein,CDR3 DNA
TRBV7-2,TRBD1,-,TRBJ1-2,CASSSPGTGYGYTF,TGTGCCAGCAGCTCCCCCGGGACAGGGTACGGCTACACCTTC
TRBV29-1,-,-,TRBJ2-1,CSVGQYNEQFF,TGCAGCGTAGGACAGTACAATGAGCAGTTCTTC
TRBV19,TRBD1,-,TRBJ2-7,CASSLRDRDIEQYF,TGTGCCAGTAGCCTCCGGGACAGGGATATCGAGCAGTACTTC
TRBV10-3,-,-,TRBJ2-3,CAINGEKAERTDTQYF,TGTGCCATCAATGGGGAAAAAGCGGAACGCACAGATACGCAGTATTTT
TRBV5-4,-,-,TRBJ1-3,CASSLPSGGRFYF,TGTGCCAGCAGCTTGCCTTCTGGGGGCAGGTTTTATTTT
TRBV4-1,-,-,TRBJ2-3,CASSQEWTENTDTQYF,TGCGCCAGCAGCCAAGAATGGACAGAGAACACAGATACGCAGTATTTT
TRBV10-1,TRBD1,-,TRBJ1-1,CARKDRAGITEAFF,TGCGCCAGGAAAGACAGGGCGGGGATCACTGAAGCTTTCTTT
TRBV6-1,TRBD1,once,TRBJ2-7,CASGQGDEQYF,TGTGCCAGCGGACAGGGAGACGAGCAGTACTTC
TRBV2,TRBD1,-,TRBJ2-7,CASRLHPGTGSYEQYF,TGTGCCAGCAGACTACACCCCGGGACAGGGAGCTACGAGCAGTACTTC
TRBV5-4,-,once,TRBJ2-7,CASSSGRLEQYF,TGTGCCAGCAGCTCCGGTCGGCTCGAGCAGTACTTC
TRBV2,TRBD1,-,TRBJ1-1,CASSEDRSKAEAFF,TGTGCCAGCAGCGAGGACAGGTCGAAAGCTGAAGCTTTCTTT
TRBV15,-,-,TRBJ2-7,CATSRVYGSEQYF,TGTGCCACCAGCAGAGTTTACGGCTCCGAGCAGTACTTC
TRBV5-4,-,-,TRBJ2-5,CASSKYSWETQYF,TGTGCCAGCAGCAAGTATAGTTGGGAGACCCAGTACTTC
TRBV18,-,-,TRBJ2-7,CASSPIGDYEQYF,TGTGCCAGCTCACCAATCGGCGACTACGAGCAGTACTTC
TRBV7-9,-,-,TRBJ1-2,CASSPREGERLGYTF,TGTGCCAGCAGCCCCCGGGAAGGGGAGCGCCTGGGCTACACCTTC
TRBV9,TRBD2,-,TRBJ2-7,CASSPGTSGLEQYF,TGTGCCAGCAGCCCGGGGACTAGCGGGCTCGAGCAGTACTTC
TRBV7-2,TRBD2,-,TRBJ2-2,CASSLHQWGLAENTGELFF,TGTGCCAGCAGCTTACACCAATGGGGACTAGCGGAGAACACCGGGGAGCTGTTTTTT
TRBV6-1,-,-,TRBJ2-2,CASSEDPPPGELFF,TGTGCCAGCAGTGAAGATCCACCCCCCGGGGAGCTGTTTTTT
TRBV6-5,-,-,TRBJ1-1,CASSTPYPNTEAFF,TGTGCCAGCAGTACCCCGTATCCGAACACTGAAGCTTTCTTT
TRBV5-1,-,-,TRBJ1-1,CASSFVDRGTEAFF,TGCGCCAGCAGCTTTGTGGATAGGGGCACTGAAGCTTTCTTT
TRBV29-1,TRBD2,-,TRBJ2-3,CSVETSGRGADTQYF,TGCAGCGTTGAGACTAGCGGGAGGGGGGCCGATACGCAGTATTTT
TRBV2,-,-,TRBJ2-7,CASSETPFEQYF,TGTGCCAGCAGTGAAACCCCCTTCGAGCAGTACTTC
TRBV9,-,-,TRBJ2-2,CASSAGEEGWTGELFF,TGTGCCAGCAGCGCGGGGGAAGAGGGGTGGACCGGGGAGCTGTTTTTT
TRBV7-2,-,-,TRBJ1-2,CASSLPLGGGSGYTF,TGTGCCAGCAGCTTACCCCTCGGAGGGGGAAGCGGCTACACCTTC
TRBV27,TRBD1,-,TRBJ2-3,CASSARQGTFTDTQYF,TGTGCCAGCAGTGCAAGACAGGGGACCTTCACAGATACGCAGTATTTT
TRBV15,TRBD2,-,TRBJ2-1,CATSRDLRLAGVGDYNEQFF,TGTGCCACCAGCAGAGATCTGCGACTAGCGGGAGTTGGTGACTACAATGAGCAGTTCTTC
TRBV27,-,-,TRBJ2-7,CASSSRFRGYEQYF,TGTGCCAGCAGTTCCCGATTTCGGGGCTACGAGCAGTACTTC
TRBV29-1,-,once,TRBJ2-1,CSVAPPYWAEYNEQFF,TGCAGCGTTGCTCCTCCCTACTGGGCAGAATACAATGAGCAGTTCTTC
TRBV5-6,-,-,TRBJ1-2,CASRPPGSDYGYTF,TGTGCCAGCAGACCCCCTGGGTCGGACTATGGCTACACCTTC
TRBV7-2,-,-,TRBJ2-7,CASSLKWGDYEQYF,TGTGCCAGCAGCCTCAAGTGGGGGGACTACGAGCAGTACTTC
TRBV2,-,-,TRBJ1-1,CASSETGRNTEAFF,TGTGCCAGCAGTGAAACGGGGAGAAACACTGAAGCTTTCTTT
TRBV19,-,-,TRBJ2-2,CASSIGQFANTGELFF,TGTGCCAGTAGTATAGGACAGTTCGCGAACACCGGGGAGCTGTTTTTT
TRBV29-1,-,once,TRBJ1-1,CSVESHLRDTEAFF,TGCAGCGTTGAAAGCCACCTGCGGGACACTGAAGCTTTCTTT
TRBV19,TRBD1,-,TRBJ1-4,CASRKGRGREKLFF,TGTGCCAGTAGGAAGGGCAGGGGGCGTGAAAAACTGTTTTTT
TRBV28,-,-,TRBJ2-7,CASSLSIDPYEQYF,TGTGCCAGCAGTTTATCGATCGATCCCTACGAGCAGTACTTC
TRBV18,-,-,TRBJ2-1,CASSPPIRNEQFF,TGTGCCAGCTCACCACCAATCAGGAATGAGCAGTTCTTC
TRBV7-2,TRBD2,-,TRBJ2-5,CASSLVWREGRETQYF,TGTGCCAGCAGCTTAGTTTGGCGGGAGGGACGGGAGACCCAGTACTTC
TRBV7-9,-,-,TRBJ2-5,CASSLAVSKVQETQYF,TGTGCCAGCAGCTTAGCGGTGTCCAAAGTACAAGAGACCCAGTACTTC
TRBV27,TRBD1,-,TRBJ2-2,CASRDRVAGELFF,TGTGCCAGCAGAGACAGGGTTGCCGGGGAGCTGTTTTTT
TRBV5-1,-,-,TRBJ2-3,CASSLIGVSTDTQYF,TGCGCCAGCAGCTTGATCGGGGTTAGCACAGATACGCAGTATTTT
TRBV5-1,-,-,TRBJ1-1,CASTRGGGLNTEAFF,TGCGCCAGCACTAGAGGTGGCGGACTGAACACTGAAGCTTTCTTT
TRBV30,TRBD2,-,TRBJ2-1,CAWSRWAGAPDEQFF,TGTGCCTGGAGTAGGTGGGCGGGAGCCCCCGATGAGCAGTTCTTC
TRBV4-1,-,-,TRBJ2-2,CASSPRPRTFTGELFF,TGCGCCAGCAGCCCAAGACCCCGGACTTTCACCGGGGAGCTGTTTTTT
TRBV28,TRBD1,-,TRBJ1-1,CASRQGAGTEAFF,TGTGCCAGCAGACAGGGGGCTGGCACTGAAGCTTTCTTT
TRBV19,-,once,TRBJ1-5,CASQTGPSGDQPQHF,TGTGCCAGTCAAACGGGACCGAGCGGAGATCAGCCCCAGCATTTT
TRBV6-5,TRBD2,-,TRBJ2-2,CASSRGLAGTGELFF,TGTGCCAGCAGCAGGGGACTAGCGGGAACCGGGGAGCTGTTTTTT
TRBV11-2,-,-,TRBJ2-7,CASSLAGTVSYEQYF,TGTGCCAGCAGCTTAGCGGGGACGGTCTCCTACGAGCAGTACTTC
TRBV5-4,-,-,TRBJ1-1,CASSLDRTFEAFF,TGTGCCAGCAGCTTGGACAGAACATTTGAAGCTTTCTTT